The sequence of this T cell receptor (beta chain) was determined in a study of blood T cell repertoires in COVID-19. Profiled with immunoSEQ multiplex PCR; TCRdb holds only in-frame clones, not every one. The sample has around 200,000 clones; around 90% are singletons. V gave up 0 bases and J gave up 7 bases; unmatched junction bases: 5. The germline V gene has CDR1 SGDLS and CDR2 YYNGEE. The CDR3 is 15 amino acids. The TCR originated in a young man who had recovered from COVID-19. Sequencing was performed on PBMCs or T cells enriched from blood (not recorded which). This chain uses TRBV9 with TRBJ2-2; TRBD1 aligns across 8 bases. The CDR3 DNA follows: TGTGCCAGCAGCGTAGCAGGACAGGGCAGCGGGGAGCTGTTTTTT. This gives the protein CASSVAGQGSGELFF.